This T cell receptor (beta chain) was captured by sequencing in a study of cytomegalovirus exposure and HLA in healthy donors. Findings and caveats of the study: Most TCR beta V segments were productive about 87% or about 30% of the time in an earlier analysis.

This CDR3 has 16 amino acids. Trimming removed 0 bases from V and 5 bases from J; junction bases left unmatched: 7. The germline CDR1 and CDR2 sequences are SGHRS and YFSETQ. As concerns this clone: Its cognate antigen is unknown.

With 60 Vbeta and 13 Jbeta primers, the PCR was carried out. Sequencing was performed with immunoSEQ multiplex PCR; in TCRdb, only in-frame clones are kept and a portion is missing. The sample records some 120,000 clones, roughly 74% being singletons. The sequenced sample was PBMCs. This chain uses TRBV5-1 with TRBJ1-4; 7 bases map to TRBD1. The sequence was obtained from a woman in her thirties in good health and CMV-seronegative. The CDR3 DNA reads TGCGCCAGCAGCTTGGACACGACAGGGAGCAATGAAAAACTGTTTTTT. Translating it yields CASSLDTTGSNEKLFF. Based on the CDR3 plus reference TRBV5-1 and TRBJ1-4, the full variable domain is KAGVTQTPRYLIKTRGQQVTLSCSPISGHRSVSWYQQTPGQGLQFLFEYFSETQRNKGNFPGRFSGRQFSNSRSEMNVSTLELGDSALYLCASSLDTTGSNEKLFFGSGTQLSVL.